The next 16 T cell receptor beta chains were all read from a single sample in a study of radiation and T cells in renal cell carcinoma. Time point: blood 2 weeks post-SBRT. Treatment meaning: 15 Gy SBRT to primary tumor, nephrectomy 4 weeks later. Libraries were prepared by immunoSEQ multiplex PCR; TCRdb keeps only in-frame clonotypes and omits some of them. The sample carries around 130,000 clones, around 90% recorded once. The material was blood, obtained from a patient whose treatment included radiotherapy and nephrectomy. The receptors originated from an older woman with renal cell carcinoma.

CDR3 sequence reads: CATQSKAGMLNEQFF. The CDR3 nucleotides read TGTGCCACGCAATCTAAAGCAGGGATGCTTAATGAGCAGTTCTTC. The chain carries TRBV27 and TRBJ2-1; maybe TRBD1 (5 bases). The CDR3 is made up of 15 amino acids. Per the germline V gene, CDR1 is MNHEY and CDR2 is SMNVEV (reference sequence). V dropped 10 bases and J dropped 7 bases, with 23 bases sitting between them.

V gene TRBV5-1 combines with J gene TRBJ1-4; no definite D call. Germline assignment: CDR1 SGHRS and CDR2 YFSETQ. V lost 0 bases, J lost 6 bases, and 9 bases lay in between. This CDR3 region has 14 residues. The CDR3, as DNA: TGCGCCAGCAGCTTGGTGCGAGGAGATGAAAAACTGTTTTTT. It encodes CASSLVRGDEKLFF.

V usage is TRBV14 and J usage is TRBJ2-2; 10 bases fit TRBD1. CDR1 and CDR2 (germline): SGHDN, FVKESK. This CDR3 is 15 amino acids long. V lost 5 bases and J lost 6; bases outside the gene matches: 6. CDR3 sequence: CASSWRQGAAGELFF. In DNA, the CDR3 is TGTGCCAGCAGCTGGCGACAGGGGGCGGCCGGGGAGCTGTTTTTT.

V is TRBV5-1 and J is TRBJ2-3, with D possibly being TRBD1 or TRBD2 (5 bases each). Germline V gene data show CDR1 as SGHRS and CDR2 as YFSETQ. The V gene lost 7 bases and the J gene lost 1 base, with 10 bases spanning the gap. The CDR3 loop spans 13 amino acids. CDR3 DNA sequence: TGCGCCAGCCAGGTGGGGGGCACAGATACGCAGTATTTT. Encoded protein: CASQVGGTDTQYF.

The chain combines TRBV5-1 with TRBJ2-7; TRBD1 matches 11 bases. CDR1 and CDR2 from the germline V gene are SGHRS and YFSETQ. CDR3 length: 16 residues. The J segment lost 1 base and the V segment lost 4 bases, leaving 7 bases of the junction unmatched. The CDR3 sequence is CASSTDRDRGSYEQYF. CDR3 nucleotides: TGCGCCAGCAGCACGGACCGGGACAGGGGGTCCTACGAGCAGTACTTC.

The chain couples TRBV19 to TRBJ1-2; D is unclear. The germline V and J ends were trimmed by 5 bases and 8 bases, with 9 bases remaining between them. This CDR3 is built from 11 residues. Germline V lookup: CDR1 LNHDA, CDR2 SQIVND (reference sequence). DNA for the CDR3: TGTGCCAGTAGTTTCAAAAGAGGCTACACCTTC. Translated, it gives CASSFKRGYTF.

This clone occurred a few times. This chain links TRBV11-3 with TRBJ1-6; D unresolved. The V end lost 3 bases, the J end lost 13 bases, and 4 bases lay between the germline ends. CDR3 length: 10 amino acids. Germline V lookup: CDR1 SGHNT, CDR2 YENEEA. CDR3 bases: TGTGCCAGCAGCTTTGGGCCCCTCCACTTT. Protein sequence: CASSFGPLHF.

The V call is TRBV25-1, the J call TRBJ2-2; D uncertain. This CDR3 has 13 amino acids. Germline V gives CDR1 MGHDK, CDR2 SYGVNS. Trimming took 2 bases from V and 4 from J, leaving 5 bases between them. In DNA, the CDR3 is TGTGCCAGCAGTGAAATAGCCACCGGGGAGCTGTTTTTT. Translated, it gives CASSEIATGELFF.

This clone was seen a single time. This rearrangement joins TRBV2 to TRBJ2-5; D uncertain. The closer fit of TRBJ2-7 to the DNA end suggests the J call may be wrong. The germline gives CDR1 SNHLY, CDR2 FYNNEI. The CDR3 sequence is 13 residues long. CDR3 amino acids: CASSLTWDTEQYF. The CDR3 nucleotides are TGTGCCAGTAGCCTCACCTGGGATACCGAGCAGTACTTC.

This clone was picked up a small number of times. The chain carries TRBV28 and TRBJ1-2, with 7 bases aligning to TRBD1. The ends lost 3 bases at V and 2 bases at J; junction bases unmatched: 6. Per germline, CDR1 MDHEN and CDR2 SYDVKM. The CDR3 loop spans 15 amino acids. The CDR3 nucleotides are TGTGCCAGCAGTTTGGGGACAGCCCGAAACTATGGCTACACCTTC. This translates into CASSLGTARNYGYTF.

V is TRBV7-3 and J is TRBJ2-3; the match to TRBD2 covers 7 bases. Germline CDR1 SGHTA, CDR2 FQGTGA. The CDR3 runs 15 residues. V gave up 5 bases and J gave up 4 bases; unmatched junction bases: 9. The CDR3 nucleotides read TGTGCCAGCAGCCCCGCTGTGGGGGGGGCAGATACGCAGTATTTT. Amino acid sequence: CASSPAVGGADTQYF.

The V and J genes are TRBV5-4 and TRBJ1-2; D is uncertain. This CDR3 contains 15 residues. In germline, CDR1 is SGHNT, CDR2 YYREEE (reference sequence). The V gene lost 5 bases and the J gene lost 4 bases, with 18 bases spanning the gap. This chain's CDR3 is CASRKAVDGIYGYTF. The CDR3 bases are TGTGCCAGCAGAAAAGCCGTCGACGGTATCTATGGCTACACCTTC.

This clone was counted a few times. This chain connects TRBV6-4 to TRBJ1-5; D call uncertain. This CDR3 has 13 residues. Trimming removed 2 bases at V and 3 bases at J, with 5 bases between. Germline CDR1 and CDR2: MRHNA and SNTAGT. Written as DNA, the CDR3 is TGTGCCAGCAGTGACAGTATCAATCAGCCCCAGCATTTT. It encodes CASSDSINQPQHF.

The chain carries TRBV4-2 and TRBJ1-5; TRBD1 might be the D (5 bases). CDR1 and CDR2 from the germline V gene are LGHNA and YNFKEQ. Trimming removed 4 bases at V and 3 bases at J, with 13 bases between. This CDR3 has 15 residues. CDR3 in DNA: TGTGCCAGCAGCCCTCAGGGAGGGGACAATCAGCCCCAGCATTTT. It yields the protein CASSPQGGDNQPQHF.

Regarding this clone: Other DNA sequences in this sample translate to the same CDR3. The rearrangement links TRBV7-8 to TRBJ1-5; the D gene is possibly TRBD1 (5 bases). The ends were cut back, 2 bases at V and 3 bases at J, with 11 bases in the middle. CDR1 and CDR2 from the germline V gene are SGHVS and FQNEAQ. The CDR3 covers 15 residues. In DNA, the CDR3 is TGTGCCAGCAGCTTATTGGGGGGAATCAATCAGCCCCAGCATTTT. Protein: CASSLLGGINQPQHF.

V is TRBV5-4 and J is TRBJ2-5; 13 bases match TRBD2. The CDR3 spans 17 residues. V trimming: 4 bases; J trimming: 1 base; junction bases outside the gene matches: 7. Germline CDR1 is SGHNT and CDR2 is YYREEE (reference sequence). The CDR3: CASSPRLAGGPQETQYF. The CDR3 nucleotides read TGTGCCAGCAGCCCGAGACTAGCGGGGGGCCCCCAAGAGACCCAGTACTTC.